The next 2 T cell receptor beta chains were all read from a single sample in a study of blood T cell repertoires in COVID-19. Profiled with immunoSEQ multiplex PCR; TCRdb holds only in-frame clones, not every one. The table includes 200,000 to 250,000 clones, approximately 85% detected once. The sample was peripheral blood. The origin of the receptors is a woman aged 70 to 79 with COVID-19, enrolled during active disease.

This clone was observed a handful of times. The chain employs TRBV5-1 and TRBJ1-4; D uncertain. CDR1 is SGHRS and CDR2 is YFSETQ in the germline V gene. V lost 4 bases and J 0 bases, leaving 16 bases between the germline ends. The CDR3 runs 17 residues. The CDR3 spells CASSRWAVATTNEKLFF. The CDR3 nucleotides are TGCGCCAGCAGCCGTTGGGCCGTTGCAACAACTAATGAAAAACTGTTTTTT.

The rearrangement joins TRBV7-9 to TRBJ1-1; TRBD1 might be the D (5 bases). Trimming shortened V by 5 bases and J by 0 bases, and 7 bases separated the two germline ends. Germline V gene lookup returns CDR1 SEHNR and CDR2 FQNEAQ (reference sequence). The CDR3 consists of 13 residues. The CDR3 DNA follows: TGTGCCAGCAGCCAGACAGTGAACACTGAAGCTTTCTTT. This gives the protein CASSQTVNTEAFF. Looking up the rest from reference TRBV7-9 and TRBJ1-1 gives the full variable domain: DTGVSQNPRHKITKRGQNVTFRCDPISEHNRLYWYRQTLGQGPEFLTYFQNEAQLEKSRLLSDRFSAERPKGSFSTLEIQRTEQGDSAMYLCASSQTVNTEAFFGQGTRLTVV.